This is a list of T cell receptor beta chains from one sample in a study of blood T cell repertoires in COVID-19. Repertoires were generated with immunoSEQ multiplex PCR, while TCRdb's copy carries only in-frame clones and drops some. The sample has roughly 59,000 clones, 70% to 80% seen once; the top ten hold 10% to 15%. Sequencing was performed on peripheral blood. The receptors originated from a man older than 75 with acute or convalescent COVID-19. Each CDR3 is given without its conserved first and last residue.

j_gene: TRBJ2-1
v_gene: TRBV10-2
CDR3aa: ASSELGLAGRGLEQF

j_gene: TRBJ2-3
v_gene: TRBV2
CDR3aa: ASIGRSGSTDTQY

j_gene: TRBJ2-1
v_gene: TRBV2
CDR3aa: ATARVAGGSYNEQF

j_gene: TRBJ1-1
v_gene: TRBV7-2
CDR3aa: ASSLDASPATEAF

j_gene: TRBJ2-7
v_gene: TRBV11-2
CDR3aa: ASSLDSQATLQY

j_gene: TRBJ2-3
v_gene: TRBV14
CDR3aa: ASSQAQTGGLVSTDTQY

j_gene: TRBJ2-1
v_gene: TRBV2
CDR3aa: ASGEDGFNEQF

j_gene: TRBJ1-2
v_gene: TRBV5-4
CDR3aa: ASSLAGTGEAYGYT

j_gene: TRBJ2-7
v_gene: TRBV5-5
CDR3aa: ASSLGQSYEQY

j_gene: TRBJ2-7
v_gene: TRBV5-1
CDR3aa: ASSSGQGATYEQY

j_gene: TRBJ2-6
v_gene: TRBV5-1
CDR3aa: ASSFAGSSSGANVLT

j_gene: TRBJ1-5
v_gene: TRBV2
CDR3aa: ASSEAGIGNQPQH

j_gene: TRBJ1-2
v_gene: TRBV12-3/TRBV12-4
CDR3aa: ASRGTAYYGYT

j_gene: TRBJ2-7
v_gene: TRBV15
CDR3aa: ATSRDPLALPWEQY

j_gene: TRBJ1-6
v_gene: TRBV7-3
CDR3aa: ASSLRPGTLH